This TCR beta chain was sequenced in a study of blood T cell repertoires in COVID-19. This CDR3 contains 14 residues. V was cut by 6 bases and J by 7 bases, with 16 bases left in between. The germline CDR1 and CDR2 sequences are MDHEN and SYDVKM. The repertoire was sequenced with immunoSEQ multiplex PCR; TCRdb's copy has only in-frame clones and lacks some. The data show some 52,000 clones, 84% seen once. Material for sequencing was peripheral blood. This chain joins TRBV28 and TRBJ2-4, with D tentatively TRBD2 (7 bases). The sequence derives from a man in his forties or fifties with acute or convalescent COVID-19. The CDR3 sequence is CASSPAGAQNIQYF. The CDR3 nucleotides are TGTGCCAGCAGCCCGGCGGGGGCGCAGAACATTCAGTACTTC.